This TCR beta chain was documented in a study of cytomegalovirus exposure and HLA in healthy donors. Study background: Findings of an earlier analysis included more than 90 million unique TCR beta sequences from roughly 190 million T cells.

Germline assignment: CDR1 SGHVS and CDR2 FQNEAQ. CDR3 length: 17 amino acids. V shed 5 bases and J 1 base; nucleotides not matched to a gene: 12. In the PCR, 60 Vbeta and 13 Jbeta primers were used. TCRdb's table, derived via immunoSEQ multiplex PCR, lists solely in-frame clones and lacks some. The sample has some 140,000 clones; about 74% are singletons. The clonotype was recovered from a woman aged 35 to 49 in good health and CMV-seronegative. The chain couples TRBV7-8 to TRBJ1-1; 8 bases match TRBD1. Sequenced sample: PBMCs. The CDR3, as DNA: TGTGCCAGCAGCGTGATTTCAGGGGGCGCCGGGAACACTGAAGCTTTCTTT. Its protein is CASSVISGGAGNTEAFF.